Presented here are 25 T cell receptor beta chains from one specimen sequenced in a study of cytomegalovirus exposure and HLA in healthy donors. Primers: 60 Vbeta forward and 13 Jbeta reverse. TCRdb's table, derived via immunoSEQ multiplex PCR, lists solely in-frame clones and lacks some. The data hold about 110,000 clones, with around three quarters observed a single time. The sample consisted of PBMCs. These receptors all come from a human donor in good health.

CDR3 sequence: CASSVLGRNTEAFF. The CDR3 coding sequence is TGTGCCAGCAGTGTCCTAGGGAGGAACACTGAAGCTTTCTTT. The rearrangement links TRBV7-9 to TRBJ1-1; D is uncertain. Germline-derived CDR1 and CDR2 are SEHNR and FQNEAQ (reference sequence). The ends were cut back, 6 bases at V and 1 base at J, with 12 bases in the middle. This CDR3 region has 14 residues.

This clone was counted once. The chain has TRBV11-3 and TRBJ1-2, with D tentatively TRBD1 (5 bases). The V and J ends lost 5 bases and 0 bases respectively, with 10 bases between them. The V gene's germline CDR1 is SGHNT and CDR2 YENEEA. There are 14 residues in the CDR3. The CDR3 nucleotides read TGTGCCAGCAGCACGGGGGGAGCTAACTATGGCTACACCTTC. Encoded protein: CASSTGGANYGYTF.

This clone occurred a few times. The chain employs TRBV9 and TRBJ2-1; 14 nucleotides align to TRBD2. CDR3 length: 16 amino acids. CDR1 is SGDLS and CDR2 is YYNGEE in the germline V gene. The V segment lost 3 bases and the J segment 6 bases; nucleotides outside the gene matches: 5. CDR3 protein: CASSARTSGGFNEQFF. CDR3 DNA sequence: TGTGCCAGCAGCGCCCGGACTAGCGGGGGGTTCAATGAGCAGTTCTTC.

The CDR3 protein is CASSTTGPMNTEAFF. The DNA for the CDR3 is TGTGCCAGCAGTACGACAGGGCCTATGAACACTGAAGCTTTCTTT. V is TRBV6-6 and J is TRBJ1-1; 7 bases map to TRBD1. The CDR3 runs 15 residues. Germline loops: CDR1 MNHNY, CDR2 SVGAGI (reference sequence). J gave up 0 bases and V 5 bases, and 6 bases lay outside the gene matches.

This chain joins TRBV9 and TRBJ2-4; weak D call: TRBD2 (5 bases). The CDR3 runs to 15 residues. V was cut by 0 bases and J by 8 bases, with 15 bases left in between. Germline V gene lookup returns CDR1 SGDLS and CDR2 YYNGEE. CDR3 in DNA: TGTGCCAGCAGCGTAGCCGAGGGTGGTCAAGACATTCAGTACTTC. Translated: CASSVAEGGQDIQYF.

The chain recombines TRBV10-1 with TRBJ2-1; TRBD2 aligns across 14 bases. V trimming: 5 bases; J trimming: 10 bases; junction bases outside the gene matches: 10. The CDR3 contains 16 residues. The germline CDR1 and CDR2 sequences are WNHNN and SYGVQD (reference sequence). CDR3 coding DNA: TGCGCCAGCAGTCCGACGGGACTAGCGGGAGTGGGGGAGCAGTTCTTC. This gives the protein CASSPTGLAGVGEQFF.

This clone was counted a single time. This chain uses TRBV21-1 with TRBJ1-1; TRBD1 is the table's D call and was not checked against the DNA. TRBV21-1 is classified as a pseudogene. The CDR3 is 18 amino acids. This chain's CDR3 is CASSKRWTGSALSGEAFF. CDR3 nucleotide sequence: TGTGCCAGCAGCAAAAGATGGACAGGAAGCGCCCTTTCAGGAGAAGCTTTCTTT.

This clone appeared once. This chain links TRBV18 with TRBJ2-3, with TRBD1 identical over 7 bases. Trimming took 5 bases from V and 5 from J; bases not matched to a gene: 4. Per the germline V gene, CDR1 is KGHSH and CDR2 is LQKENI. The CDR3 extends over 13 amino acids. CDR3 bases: TGTGCCAGCTCATCTACAGGGGTAGATACGCAGTATTTT. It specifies CASSSTGVDTQYF.

CDR3 loop: CASTREMNTEAFF. The CDR3 DNA reads TGCGCCAGCACACGAGAGATGAACACTGAAGCTTTCTTT. The chain has TRBV4-1 and TRBJ1-1, with no clear D. This CDR3 region has 13 residues. CDR1 is MGHRA and CDR2 is YSYEKL in the germline V gene. With 7 bases removed from V and 0 bases from J, the gap between germline ends came to 9 bases.

The CDR3 region is CASSLLGFYGYTF. For the CDR3, the DNA is TGTGCCAGCAGTTTACTCGGGTTCTATGGCTACACCTTC. V gene TRBV27 combines with J gene TRBJ1-2; D remains unclear. V lost 2 bases and J lost 4, with 8 bases in between. The CDR3 runs 13 residues. Germline V gives CDR1 MNHEY, CDR2 SMNVEV (reference sequence).

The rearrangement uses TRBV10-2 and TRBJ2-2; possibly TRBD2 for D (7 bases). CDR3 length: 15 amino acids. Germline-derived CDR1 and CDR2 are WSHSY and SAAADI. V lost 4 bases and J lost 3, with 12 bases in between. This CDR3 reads CASSAWGGHTGELFF. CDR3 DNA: TGCGCCAGCAGTGCGTGGGGGGGCCACACCGGGGAGCTGTTTTTT.

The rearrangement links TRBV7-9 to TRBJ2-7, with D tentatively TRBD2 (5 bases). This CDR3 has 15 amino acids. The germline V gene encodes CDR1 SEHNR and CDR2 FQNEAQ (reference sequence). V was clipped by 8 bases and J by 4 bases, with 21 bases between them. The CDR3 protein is CASVVSKPGVYEQYF. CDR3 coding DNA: TGTGCCAGCGTCGTCTCAAAGCCCGGGGTATACGAGCAGTACTTC.

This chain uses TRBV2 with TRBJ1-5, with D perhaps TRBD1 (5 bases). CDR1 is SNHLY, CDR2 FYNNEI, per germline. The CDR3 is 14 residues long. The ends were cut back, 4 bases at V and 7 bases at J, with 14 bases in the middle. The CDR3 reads CASSGGRGEQPQHF. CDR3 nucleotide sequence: TGTGCCAGCAGTGGCGGACGGGGGGAACAGCCCCAGCATTTT.

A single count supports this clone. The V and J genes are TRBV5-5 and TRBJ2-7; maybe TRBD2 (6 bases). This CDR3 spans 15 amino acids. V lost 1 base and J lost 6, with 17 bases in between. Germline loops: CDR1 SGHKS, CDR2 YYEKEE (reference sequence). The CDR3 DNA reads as TGTGCCAGCAGCTTGATTTCCAGGGAGGTCTCCGAGCAGTACTTC. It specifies CASSLISREVSEQYF.

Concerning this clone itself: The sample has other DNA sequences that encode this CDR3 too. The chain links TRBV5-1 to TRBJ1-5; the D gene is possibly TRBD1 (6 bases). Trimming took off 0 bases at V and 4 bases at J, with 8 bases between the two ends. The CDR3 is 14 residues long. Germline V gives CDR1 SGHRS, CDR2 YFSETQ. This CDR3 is CASSLEGGNQPQHF. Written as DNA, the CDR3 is TGCGCCAGCAGCTTGGAGGGGGGGAATCAGCCCCAGCATTTT.

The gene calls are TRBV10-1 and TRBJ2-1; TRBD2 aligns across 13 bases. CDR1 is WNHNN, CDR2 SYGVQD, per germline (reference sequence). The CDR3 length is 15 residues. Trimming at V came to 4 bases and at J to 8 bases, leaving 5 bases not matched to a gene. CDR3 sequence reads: CASSGPTSGRHEQFF. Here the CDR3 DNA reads TGCGCCAGCAGTGGGCCGACTAGCGGGAGGCATGAGCAGTTCTTC.

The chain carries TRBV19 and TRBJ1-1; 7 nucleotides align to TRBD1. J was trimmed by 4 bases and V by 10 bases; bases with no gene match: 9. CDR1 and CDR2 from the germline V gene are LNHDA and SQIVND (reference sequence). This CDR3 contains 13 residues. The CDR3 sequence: CATRGALVTEAFF. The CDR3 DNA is TGTGCCACCAGGGGGGCTTTGGTCACTGAAGCTTTCTTT.

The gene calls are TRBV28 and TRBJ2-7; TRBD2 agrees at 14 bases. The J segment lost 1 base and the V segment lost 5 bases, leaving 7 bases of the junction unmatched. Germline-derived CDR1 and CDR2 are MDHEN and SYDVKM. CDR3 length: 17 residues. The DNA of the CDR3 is TGTGCCAGCAGTATCGGACTAGCGGGAGGAAGGTCCTACGAGCAGTACTTC. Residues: CASSIGLAGGRSYEQYF.

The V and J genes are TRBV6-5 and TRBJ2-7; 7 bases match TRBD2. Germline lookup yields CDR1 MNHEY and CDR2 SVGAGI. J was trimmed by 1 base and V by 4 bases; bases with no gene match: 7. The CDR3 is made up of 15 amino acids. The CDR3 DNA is TGTGCCAGCAGTTCGTCGGCTAGCGGATCCTACGAGCAGTACTTC. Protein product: CASSSSASGSYEQYF.

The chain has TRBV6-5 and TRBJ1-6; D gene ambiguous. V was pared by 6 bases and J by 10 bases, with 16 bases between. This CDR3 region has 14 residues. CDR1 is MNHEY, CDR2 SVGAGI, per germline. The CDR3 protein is CASSSGPGWSPLHF. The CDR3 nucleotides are TGTGCCAGCAGCTCCGGCCCGGGGTGGTCACCCCTCCACTTT.

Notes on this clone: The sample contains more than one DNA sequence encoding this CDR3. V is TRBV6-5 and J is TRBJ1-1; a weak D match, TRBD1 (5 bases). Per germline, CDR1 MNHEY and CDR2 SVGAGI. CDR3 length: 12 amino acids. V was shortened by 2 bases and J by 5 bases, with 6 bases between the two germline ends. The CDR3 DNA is TGTGCCAGCAGTTACGGGGGGACTGAAGCTTTCTTT. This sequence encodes CASSYGGTEAFF.

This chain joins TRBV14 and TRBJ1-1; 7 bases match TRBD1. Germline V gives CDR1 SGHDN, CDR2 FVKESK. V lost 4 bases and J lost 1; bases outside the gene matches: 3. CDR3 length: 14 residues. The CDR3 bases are TGTGCCAGCAGCCCCAACAGGGGGAACACTGAAGCTTTCTTT. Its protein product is CASSPNRGNTEAFF.

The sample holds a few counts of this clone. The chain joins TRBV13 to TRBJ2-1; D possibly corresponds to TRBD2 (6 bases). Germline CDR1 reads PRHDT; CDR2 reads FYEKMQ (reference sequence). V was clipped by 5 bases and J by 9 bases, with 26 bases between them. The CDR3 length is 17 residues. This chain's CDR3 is CASSRRLLAGSAGEQFF. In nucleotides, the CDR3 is TGTGCCAGCAGCCGAAGGTTATTAGCCGGGTCAGCGGGTGAGCAGTTCTTC.

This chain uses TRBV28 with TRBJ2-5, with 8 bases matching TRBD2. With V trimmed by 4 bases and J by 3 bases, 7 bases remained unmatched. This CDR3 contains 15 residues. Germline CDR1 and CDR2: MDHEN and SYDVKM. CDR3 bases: TGTGCCAGCAGTTCAGGTGCGGGGGGCAAAGAGACCCAGTACTTC. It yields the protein CASSSGAGGKETQYF.

The CDR3 coding sequence is TGTGCCAGCAGCCCAGGATATCTCTACGAGCAGTACTTC. It codes for CASSPGYLYEQYF. V gene TRBV27 combines with J gene TRBJ2-7; D ambiguous. This CDR3 spans 13 amino acids. Per germline, CDR1 MNHEY and CDR2 SMNVEV (reference sequence). V was shortened by 6 bases and J by 3 bases, with 12 bases between the two germline ends.